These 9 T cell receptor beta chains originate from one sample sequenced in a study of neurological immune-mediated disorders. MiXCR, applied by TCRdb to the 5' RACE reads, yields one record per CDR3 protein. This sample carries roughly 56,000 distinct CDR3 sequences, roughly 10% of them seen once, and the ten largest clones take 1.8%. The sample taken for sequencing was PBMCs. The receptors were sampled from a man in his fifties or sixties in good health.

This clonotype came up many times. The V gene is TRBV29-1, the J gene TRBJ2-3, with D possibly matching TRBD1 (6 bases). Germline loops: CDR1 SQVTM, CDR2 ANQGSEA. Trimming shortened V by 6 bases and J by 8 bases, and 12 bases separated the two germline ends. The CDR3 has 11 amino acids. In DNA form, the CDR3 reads TGCAGCGTGAACAGGGCGAGTACGCAGTATTTT. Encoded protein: CSVNRASTQYF.

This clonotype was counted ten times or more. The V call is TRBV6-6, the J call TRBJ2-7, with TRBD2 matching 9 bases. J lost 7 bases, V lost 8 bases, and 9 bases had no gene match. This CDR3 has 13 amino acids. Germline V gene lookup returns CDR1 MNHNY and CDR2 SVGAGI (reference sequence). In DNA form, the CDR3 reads TGTGCCAGCGCTATGGCGGGGGGGCGGGAGCAGTACTTC. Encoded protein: CASAMAGGREQYF.

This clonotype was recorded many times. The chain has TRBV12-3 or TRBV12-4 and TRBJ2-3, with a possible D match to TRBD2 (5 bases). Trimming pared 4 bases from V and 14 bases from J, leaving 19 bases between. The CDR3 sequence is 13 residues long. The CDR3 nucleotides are TGTGCCAGCAGTTATTTAAGCGGCAGAGGAACGTATTTT. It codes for CASSYLSGRGTYF.

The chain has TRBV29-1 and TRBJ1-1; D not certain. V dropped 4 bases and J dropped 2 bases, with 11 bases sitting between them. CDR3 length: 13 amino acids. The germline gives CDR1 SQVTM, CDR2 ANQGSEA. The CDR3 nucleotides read TGCAGCGTTGCCAAAAAAGTAAACACTGAAGCTTTCTTT. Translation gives CSVAKKVNTEAFF.

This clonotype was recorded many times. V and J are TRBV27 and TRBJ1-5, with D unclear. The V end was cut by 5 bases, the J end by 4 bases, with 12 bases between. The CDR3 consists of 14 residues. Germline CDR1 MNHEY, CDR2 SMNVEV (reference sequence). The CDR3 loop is CASSMGTGNQPQHF. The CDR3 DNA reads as TGTGCCAGCAGTATGGGTACGGGAAATCAGCCCCAGCATTTT.

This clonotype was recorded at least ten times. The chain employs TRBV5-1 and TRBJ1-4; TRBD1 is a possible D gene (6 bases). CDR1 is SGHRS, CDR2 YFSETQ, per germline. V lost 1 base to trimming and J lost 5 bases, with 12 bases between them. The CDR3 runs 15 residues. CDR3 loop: CASSLSGQLNEKLFF. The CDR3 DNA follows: TGCGCCAGCAGCTTGTCCGGACAGTTGAATGAAAAACTGTTTTTT.

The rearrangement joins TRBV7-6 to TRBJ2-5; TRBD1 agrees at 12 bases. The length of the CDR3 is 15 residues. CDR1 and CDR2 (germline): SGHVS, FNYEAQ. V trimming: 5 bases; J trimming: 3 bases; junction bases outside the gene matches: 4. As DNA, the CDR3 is TGTGCCAGCAGCCGGGGACAGGGGGCCGAAGAGACCCAGTACTTC. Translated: CASSRGQGAEETQYF.

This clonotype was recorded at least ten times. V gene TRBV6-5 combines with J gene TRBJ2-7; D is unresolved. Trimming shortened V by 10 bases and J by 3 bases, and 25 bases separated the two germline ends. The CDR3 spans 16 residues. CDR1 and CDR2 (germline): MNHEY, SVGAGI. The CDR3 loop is CATAAPFYDTFYEQYF. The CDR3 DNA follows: TGTGCCACCGCTGCCCCTTTTTATGACACGTTCTACGAGCAGTACTTC.

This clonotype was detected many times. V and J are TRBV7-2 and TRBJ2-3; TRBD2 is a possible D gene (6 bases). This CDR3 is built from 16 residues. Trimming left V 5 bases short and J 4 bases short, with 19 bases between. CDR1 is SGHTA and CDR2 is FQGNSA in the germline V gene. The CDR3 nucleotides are TGTGCCAGCAGCCCCCAGCGGGTACGAGCGGCAGATACGCAGTATTTT. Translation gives CASSPQRVRAADTQYF.